This T cell receptor beta chain was retrieved from a study of blood T cell repertoires in COVID-19. Study background: Spain, Italy and the United States supplied samples that represented acute and convalescent COVID-19.

J gave up 3 bases and V 3 bases, and 1 base lay outside the gene matches. Germline loops: CDR1 SGHRS, CDR2 YFSETQ. CDR3 length: 14 amino acids. Original analysis: Cell counts per sample came from amplifying reference gene primers. This table comes from immunoSEQ multiplex PCR, and its TCRdb copy is limited to in-frame clones, with some not included. Clonal size and the V and J genes are those of that table, whereas D and trimming came from the DNA. The sample shows 55,000 to 80,000 clones, around 82% of them seen only once. The TCR was taken from a man aged 45-65 years with active COVID-19. The sequenced sample was peripheral blood. The V call is TRBV5-1, the J call TRBJ2-5; 11 bases agree with TRBD1. The CDR3 DNA reads as TGCGCCAGCAGCTCGGGACAGGGGGAAGAGACCCAGTACTTC. Residues: CASSSGQGEETQYF. The variable domain in full, with the rest retrieved from reference TRBV5-1 and TRBJ2-5, is KAGVTQTPRYLIKTRGQQVTLSCSPISGHRSVSWYQQTPGQGLQFLFEYFSETQRNKGNFPGRFSGRQFSNSRSEMNVSTLELGDSALYLCASSSGQGEETQYFGPGTRLLVL.